This paragraph reports one T cell receptor (beta chain). The germline CDR1 and CDR2 sequences are SQVTM and ANQGSEA. V shed 0 bases and J 4 bases; nucleotides not matched to a gene: 9. CDR3 length: 16 amino acids. Produced via immunoSEQ multiplex PCR; TCRdb's table is partial and in-frame only. The data show approximately 320,000 clones, with roughly 67% seen just once and roughly 6.3% held by the top ten. These data belong to a study of cytotoxic CD8 clonotypes in ibrutinib-treated CLL. The TCR comes from a human donor with chronic lymphocytic leukemia. The sample consisted of PBMCs, taken after 36 months of ibrutinib treatment. The rearrangement uses TRBV29-1 and TRBJ2-7; TRBD1 matches at 10 bases. CDR3 residues: CSVEDRRQGARYEQYF. The CDR3 coding sequence is TGCAGCGTTGAAGATCGTCGACAGGGGGCTCGGTACGAGCAGTACTTC.